This TCR beta chain was recovered during a study of control samples from healthy donors and cancer patients. The CDR3 runs to 14 residues. The V and J ends lost 3 bases and 7 bases, in that order; junction bases with no gene match: 7. Germline CDR1 is SGHNT and CDR2 is YYREEE (reference sequence). TCRdb's copy holds only in-frame clones and misses some; the assay was immunoSEQ multiplex PCR. Of over 150,000 clones in the sample, about 94% were seen once. The sample was blood. This receptor was obtained from a man aged 35 to 55 in good health. The chain carries TRBV5-4 and TRBJ1-3; 7 bases agree with TRBD1. CDR3 bases: TGTGCCAGCAGCTCGACAGGGAGTAGGAACACCATATATTTT. Protein sequence: CASSSTGSRNTIYF.